Below, 23 T cell receptor beta chains from the same sample are listed, as sequenced in a study of cytotoxic CD8 clonotypes in ibrutinib-treated CLL. The repertoire was sequenced with immunoSEQ multiplex PCR; TCRdb's copy has only in-frame clones and lacks some. The profile shows approximately 50,000 clones, around 70% of them singletons. The source material was PBMCs, sampled after 12 months of ibrutinib treatment. Receptors were obtained from a human donor with chronic lymphocytic leukemia.

The chain recombines TRBV2 with TRBJ2-1, with 11 bases aligning to TRBD2. The CDR3 contains 15 residues. After removal of 6 bases from V and 4 bases from J, the junction contained 5 bases not matched to a gene. Germline values: CDR1 SNHLY, CDR2 FYNNEI. For the CDR3, the DNA is TGTGCCAGCAGGGAGGGACTAGCGGATTACAATGAGCAGTTCTTC. Its protein product is CASREGLADYNEQFF.

For the CDR3, the DNA is TGTGCCAGCAGCGTAACCCAGCGGGGGGGCAGCGAGCAGTACTTC. It codes for CASSVTQRGGSEQYF. The gene calls are TRBV9 and TRBJ2-7; 10 bases line up with TRBD2. V trimming: 1 base; J trimming: 6 bases; junction bases outside the gene matches: 7. The germline V gene has CDR1 SGDLS and CDR2 YYNGEE. The CDR3 covers 15 residues.

The chain uses TRBV6-5 and TRBJ1-2; 7 nucleotides align to TRBD1. The CDR3 runs 15 residues. Germline V lookup: CDR1 MNHEY, CDR2 SVGAGI. V was pared by 5 bases and J by 6 bases, with 12 bases of the junction left unmatched. CDR3 sequence (DNA): TGTGCCAGCAGTCGTACCTTACAGGGGCAGAATGGCTACACCTTC. It yields the protein CASSRTLQGQNGYTF.

This chain connects TRBV6-5 to TRBJ1-1, with 9 bases lining up with TRBD1. V was clipped by 6 bases and J by 1 base; unmatched bases: 9. CDR3 length: 16 amino acids. The germline V gene has CDR1 MNHEY and CDR2 SVGAGI. For the CDR3, the DNA is TGTGCCAGCAGATACGACAGGGGGGAAAGGAACACTGAAGCTTTCTTT. It specifies CASRYDRGERNTEAFF.

This clone is classed as medium-sized. The chain uses TRBV7-9 and TRBJ1-6; possibly TRBD1 for D (6 bases). The V end lost 3 bases, the J end lost 8 bases, and 14 bases lay between the germline ends. The CDR3 has 15 residues. Germline V CDR1 and CDR2: SEHNR, FQNEAQ (reference sequence). CDR3 amino acids: CASSFFRGRDSPLHF. The CDR3 bases are TGTGCCAGCAGCTTCTTCAGGGGAAGAGATTCACCCCTCCACTTT.

A few counts support this clone. V and J are TRBV13 and TRBJ1-2; 7 nucleotides match TRBD1. CDR3 size: 15 residues. V was clipped by 6 bases and J by 3 bases; unmatched bases: 10. CDR1 PRHDT and CDR2 FYEKMQ come from the germline V gene (reference sequence). The CDR3 here is CASRETGVVDYGYTF. The CDR3 DNA reads TGTGCCAGCAGAGAAACAGGGGTCGTAGACTATGGCTACACCTTC.

The rearrangement links TRBV5-1 to TRBJ1-4, with D unresolved. The CDR3 is made up of 15 amino acids. CDR1 is SGHRS, CDR2 YFSETQ, per germline. V lost 0 bases to trimming and J lost 8 bases, with 14 bases between them. The CDR3 nucleotides read TGCGCCAGCAGCTTGGGCGGCCTCGGAGACGAAAAACTGTTTTTT. It encodes CASSLGGLGDEKLFF. Using reference TRBV5-1 and TRBJ1-4 for the parts outside the CDR3, the full variable domain is KAGVTQTPRYLIKTRGQQVTLSCSPISGHRSVSWYQQTPGQGLQFLFEYFSETQRNKGNFPGRFSGRQFSNSRSEMNVSTLELGDSALYLCASSLGGLGDEKLFFGSGTQLSVL.

V gene TRBV6-6 combines with J gene TRBJ1-5, with D unresolved. Between the trimmed V and J ends, which lost 5 bases and 2 bases, there was a span of 7 bases. Germline loops: CDR1 MNHNY, CDR2 SVGAGI (reference sequence). The CDR3 spans 13 residues. For the CDR3, the DNA is TGTGCCAGCAGTCCGGATGGCAATCAGCCCCAGCATTTT. It yields the protein CASSPDGNQPQHF.

V and J are TRBV5-1 and TRBJ2-7; D is ambiguous. This CDR3 spans 12 amino acids. Trimming stripped 0 bases from V and 3 bases from J, with 4 bases between. Germline CDR1 SGHRS, CDR2 YFSETQ. CDR3 region: CASSLEHYEQYF. The CDR3 DNA sequence: TGCGCCAGCAGCTTGGAGCACTACGAGCAGTACTTC.

In its sample, this clone was seen a few times. V is TRBV7-2 and J is TRBJ1-6; D is perhaps TRBD1 (5 bases). This CDR3 has 16 amino acids. Trimming took off 3 bases at V and 0 bases at J, with 9 bases between the two ends. Germline V CDR1 and CDR2: SGHTA, FQGNSA. The CDR3 coding sequence is TGTGCCAGCAGCTTGGGTGGGGCCTCCTATAATTCACCCCTCCACTTT. Amino acid sequence: CASSLGGASYNSPLHF.

This rearrangement joins TRBV9 to TRBJ2-3, with D perhaps matching TRBD2 (6 bases). The V end was cut by 2 bases, the J end by 4 bases, with 17 bases between. Looked up from germline, CDR1 is SGDLS and CDR2 is YYNGEE. The CDR3 is 16 residues long. CDR3 protein: CASSVIGSGTADTQYF. The CDR3 coding sequence is TGTGCCAGCAGCGTGATCGGGTCAGGGACTGCAGATACGCAGTATTTT.

V usage is TRBV7-3 and J usage is TRBJ2-5; possibly TRBD1 for D (5 bases). Trimming stripped 5 bases from V and 5 bases from J, with 21 bases between. This CDR3 is 16 amino acids long. The germline V gene has CDR1 SGHTA and CDR2 FQGTGA. CDR3 sequence reads: CASSPGHFQGTETQYF. In DNA, the CDR3 is TGTGCCAGCAGCCCCGGCCATTTTCAGGGAACGGAGACCCAGTACTTC.

This clone was seen a handful of times. This chain uses TRBV21-1 with TRBJ1-2; the tabulated D call, TRBD1, remains unverified against the DNA. TRBV21-1 is labeled a pseudogene. The CDR3 extends over 15 amino acids. CDR3 sequence reads: CASSKDLGQPYGYTF. As DNA, the CDR3 is TGTGCCAGCAGCAAAGACCTAGGACAGCCCTATGGCTACACCTTC.

The chain has TRBV27 and TRBJ1-1; TRBD1 agrees at 7 bases. The J segment lost 3 bases and the V segment lost 5 bases, leaving 12 bases of the junction unmatched. The CDR3 loop spans 16 amino acids. CDR1 is MNHEY and CDR2 is SMNVEV in the germline V gene (reference sequence). CDR3 residues: CASSLTRDRVYTEAFF. The CDR3 DNA follows: TGTGCCAGCAGTCTAACCCGGGACAGAGTTTACACTGAAGCTTTCTTT.

The chain is built from TRBV11-2 and TRBJ2-3, with 8 bases identical to TRBD2. In germline, CDR1 is SGHAT, CDR2 FQNNGV. Germline trimming cut 4 bases from V and 4 bases from J; bases unmatched to any gene: 4. There are 14 residues in the CDR3. The CDR3 sequence is CASSSGLAADTQYF. The CDR3 DNA sequence: TGTGCCAGCAGCTCCGGACTAGCAGCAGATACGCAGTATTTT.

This clone was seen a few times. The chain carries TRBV25-1 and TRBJ1-4; 7 bases map to TRBD1. Trimming took 2 bases from V and 5 from J; bases not matched to a gene: 8. The CDR3 runs to 16 residues. The V gene's germline CDR1 is MGHDK and CDR2 SYGVNS. The CDR3 DNA sequence: TGTGCCAGCAGTGAAATCGGACAGGCCTGGAATGAAAAACTGTTTTTT. It codes for CASSEIGQAWNEKLFF.

The rearrangement uses TRBV5-1 and TRBJ2-5, with 7 positions matching TRBD2. The CDR3 spans 15 residues. Germline V lookup: CDR1 SGHRS, CDR2 YFSETQ. Unmatched junction bases numbered 6, after V lost 2 bases and J lost 2 bases. The CDR3 sequence: CASSLTLAVQETQYF. The CDR3 nucleotides read TGCGCCAGCAGCTTAACGCTAGCGGTACAAGAGACCCAGTACTTC.

This chain connects TRBV28 to TRBJ2-5; D tentatively reads TRBD1 or TRBD2 (6 bases each). The V gene lost 5 bases and the J gene lost 5 bases, with 15 bases spanning the gap. Germline values: CDR1 MDHEN, CDR2 SYDVKM. The CDR3 extends over 14 amino acids. DNA of the CDR3: TGTGCCAGCAGTAAGGGGGGCCTGGGGGAGACCCAGTACTTC. This codes for CASSKGGLGETQYF.

The CDR3 coding sequence is TGTGCCAGTAGTGTGACAGGGGCAACTAATGAAAAACTGTTTTTT. Protein: CASSVTGATNEKLFF. The rearrangement joins TRBV19 to TRBJ1-4, with 8 bases that match TRBD1. CDR1 LNHDA and CDR2 SQIVND come from the germline V gene (reference sequence). The CDR3 spans 15 residues. The V segment lost 5 bases and the J segment 0 bases; nucleotides outside the gene matches: 2.

This clone was recorded a few times. The V gene is TRBV4-1, the J gene TRBJ1-1; D remains ambiguous. V dropped 0 bases and J dropped 6 bases, with 14 bases sitting between them. Germline values: CDR1 MGHRA, CDR2 YSYEKL. The CDR3 runs 15 residues. The CDR3 DNA sequence: TGCGCCAGCAGCCAAGACTCCGCCGGGGATGCTGAAGCTTTCTTT. Its translation: CASSQDSAGDAEAFF.

The chain is built from TRBV10-1 and TRBJ2-3; weak D call: TRBD1 (6 bases). This CDR3 spans 13 amino acids. Germline V gene lookup returns CDR1 WNHNN and CDR2 SYGVQD (reference sequence). Trimming cost V 8 bases and J 4 bases, with 13 bases left between them. Here the CDR3 DNA reads TGCGCCAGCCGCGGCAGGGGTGCAGATACGCAGTATTTT. This translates into CASRGRGADTQYF.

This rearrangement joins TRBV6-6 to TRBJ1-1, with no clear D. Germline V gene lookup returns CDR1 MNHNY and CDR2 SVGAGI (reference sequence). The CDR3 contains 12 residues. V lost 4 bases and J lost 1, with 4 bases in between. CDR3 coding DNA: TGTGCCAGCAGTTTTAAGAACACTGAAGCTTTCTTT. This translates into CASSFKNTEAFF.

This clone occurred a few times. The chain employs TRBV6-6 and TRBJ1-2; D call uncertain. V lost 5 bases to trimming and J lost 0 bases, with 13 bases between them. Germline lookup yields CDR1 MNHNY and CDR2 SVGAGI (reference sequence). This CDR3 spans 15 amino acids. As DNA, the CDR3 is TGTGCCAGCAGTGCAAGGCCCGATTCTAACTATGGCTACACCTTC. It codes for CASSARPDSNYGYTF.